This TCR beta chain emerged from a study of T cell changes during pregnancy in multiple sclerosis. TCRdb keeps only in-frame clones here, not all; method: immunoSEQ multiplex PCR. The sample lists 45,000 to 55,000 clones, approximately 88% occurring once. Germline V gives CDR1 SGHAT, CDR2 FQNNGV. CDR3 length: 13 residues. V was shortened by 5 bases and J by 8 bases, with 12 bases between the two germline ends. The chain uses TRBV11-2 and TRBJ1-4; no definite D call. Specimen: CD4+ T cells from peripheral blood mononuclear cells, collected in the second trimester of pregnancy. The sequence derives from a female donor with multiple sclerosis, enrolled in a pregnancy study. The CDR3 bases are TGTGCCAGCAGCACACAGCACCCGGAAAAACTGTTTTTT. Translating gives CASSTQHPEKLFF.